The 29 T cell receptor beta chains reported below all come from one sample, sequenced in a study of blood T cells in healthy people across ages (dated by TCRdb to about 2015). Libraries were prepared through 5' RACE. The instrument given in TCRdb is Illumina HiSeq 2500. A second about 7 to 12 cycle PCR used a sample-barcoded 5' primer and a J-beta primer mix. The public reads were reanalyzed by TCRdb: fastp trimming at Q25, MiXCR alignment, in-frame beta chains only. Here each entry gathers all rows of one CDR3 protein and keeps the most common genes and DNA. This sample gives about a million distinct CDR3 sequences in total; roughly half of them show up just once. The top ten clonotypes cover roughly 23% of the sample. The sequencing input was blood. These receptors originate from a woman aged 55-70 years in good health.

The chain couples TRBV7-2 to TRBJ2-7; a weak D match, TRBD2 (5 bases). V lost 2 bases, J lost 7 bases, and 18 bases lay in between. Germline V gives CDR1 SGHTA, CDR2 FQGNSA. This CDR3 has 15 residues. The CDR3 protein is CASSLSPGLYVEQYF. The CDR3 DNA reads TGTGCCAGCAGCTTATCCCCAGGACTTTACGTGGAGCAGTACTTC.

The V call is TRBV12-3 or TRBV12-4, the J call TRBJ2-5, with TRBD1 as a possible D gene (5 bases). The J call may be incorrect, as the DNA end agrees better with TRBJ2-7. CDR3 length: 13 residues. CDR3 sequence: CASSIVRAVEQYF. The CDR3 DNA reads TGTGCCAGCAGTATAGTCAGGGCAGTCGAGCAGTACTTC.

The V gene is TRBV20-1, the J gene TRBJ1-2, with no clear D. Trimming took off 0 bases at V and 3 bases at J, with 5 bases between the two ends. This CDR3 is 12 amino acids long. Germline V gene lookup returns CDR1 DFQATT and CDR2 SNEGSKA (reference sequence). DNA of the CDR3: TGCAGTGCTAGAGAGGAAGACTATGGCTACACCTTC. Protein sequence: CSAREEDYGYTF.

This clonotype was detected once. The chain carries TRBV5-4 and TRBJ2-1; possibly TRBD2 for D (5 bases). Germline-derived CDR1 and CDR2 are SGHNT and YYREEE (reference sequence). The CDR3 has 15 amino acids. Trimming shortened V by 0 bases and J by 7 bases, and 14 bases separated the two germline ends. CDR3 nucleotides: TGTGCCAGCAGCTTGGGTCTGGGAGATTTTAATGAGCAGTTCTTC. It encodes CASSLGLGDFNEQFF.

The chain uses TRBV20-1 and TRBJ1-5; perhaps TRBD1 as D (5 bases). The CDR3 has 16 residues. V lost 1 base, J lost 0 bases, and 13 bases lay in between. Germline CDR1 reads DFQATT; CDR2 reads SNEGSKA (reference sequence). The DNA of the CDR3 is TGCAGTGCTAGAGGGTGGGGGATTGGTAGCAATCAGCCCCAGCATTTT. Translating it yields CSARGWGIGSNQPQHF.

A single count supports this clonotype. Germline is not matched at one junction end, which may reflect a read error. This chain links TRBV2 with TRBJ2-7; TRBD2 matches at 9 bases. Germline-derived CDR1 and CDR2 are SNHLY and FYNNEI. This CDR3 region has 15 residues. CDR3 DNA sequence: TGTGCCAGCAGTGAGCCTAGCGGGAACTCCTACAAGCAGTACTTC. It encodes CASSEPSGNSYKQYF.

The CDR3: CASSQHRGLDEQFF. The CDR3 region has the DNA TGCGCCAGCAGCCAACACAGGGGGCTAGATGAGCAGTTCTTC. This chain uses TRBV4-1 with TRBJ2-1, with TRBD1 matching 9 bases. V lost 2 bases to trimming and J lost 8 bases; unmatched junction nucleotides: 4. This CDR3 spans 14 amino acids. CDR1 and CDR2 (germline): MGHRA, YSYEKL.

This clonotype was seen more than once but under ten times. This chain uses TRBV20-1 with TRBJ2-1; no firm D call. CDR1 is DFQATT, CDR2 SNEGSKA, per germline (reference sequence). The germline V and J ends were trimmed by 6 bases and 9 bases, with 18 bases remaining between them. The CDR3 spans 13 residues. CDR3 loop: CSAVPPTVSEQFF. The CDR3 DNA reads as TGCAGTGCAGTTCCCCCCACAGTGTCTGAGCAGTTCTTC.

The V gene is TRBV29-1, the J gene TRBJ2-5; the D call may be TRBD1 or TRBD2 (5 bases each). The CDR3 length is 14 residues. Between the trimmed V and J ends, which lost 6 bases and 11 bases, there was a span of 25 bases. Looked up from germline, CDR1 is SQVTM and CDR2 is ANQGSEA. The CDR3 sequence is CSVGVDGAYNEQYF. CDR3 nucleotide sequence: TGCAGCGTGGGGGTCGACGGCGCCTACAATGAGCAGTACTTC. The full variable domain, rest sourced from reference TRBV29-1 and TRBJ2-5, is SAVISQKPSRDICQRGTSLTIQCQVDSQVTMMFWYRQQPGQSLTLIATANQGSEATYESGFVIDKFPISRPNLTFSTLTVSNMSPEDSSIYLCSVGVDGAYNEQYFGPGTRLLVL.

J is TRBJ2-1 and V is TRBV11-2; either TRBD1 or TRBD2 may fit D (5 bases each). Per the germline V gene, CDR1 is SGHAT and CDR2 is FQNNGV. With 5 bases removed from V and 6 bases from J, the gap between germline ends came to 17 bases. This CDR3 spans 15 amino acids. The CDR3 region has the DNA TGTGCCAGCAGCGGCCGGGGCAGGGTGATCAATGAGCAGTTCTTC. It specifies CASSGRGRVINEQFF.

Turning to this clonotype: The junction departs from the called germline gene at one end, perhaps through a read error. The J gene is TRBJ1-1, the V gene TRBV6-2 or TRBV6-3; tentatively, D is TRBD1 (5 bases). Germline V lookup: CDR1 MNHEY, CDR2 SVGEGT. This CDR3 comprises 15 residues. Here the CDR3 reads CAGSYSGRGTSGAFF. DNA of the CDR3: TGTGCCGGCAGTTACTCGGGACGGGGGACCTCGGGAGCTTTCTTT.

This chain connects TRBV6-1 to TRBJ1-6; 7 bases agree with TRBD1. The trim removed 2 bases at V and 14 bases at J, leaving 21 bases unmatched. CDR3 length: 18 amino acids. Germline lookup yields CDR1 MNHNS and CDR2 SASEGT. CDR3 coding DNA: TGTGCCAGCAGTGAAAGACCCACCGACAGGGCTAACCTAAGAACCCTCCACTTT. Its protein is CASSERPTDRANLRTLHF.

The V call is TRBV5-1, the J call TRBJ2-5; 8 bases map to TRBD1. The V segment lost 4 bases and the J segment 2 bases; nucleotides outside the gene matches: 7. Germline values: CDR1 SGHRS, CDR2 YFSETQ. This CDR3 has 15 residues. CDR3 DNA sequence: TGCGCCAGCAGCGGGGCAGGGGGCACTCAAGAGACCCAGTACTTC. Residues: CASSGAGGTQETQYF.

The chain carries TRBV7-2 and TRBJ2-2; 11 nucleotides align to TRBD2. CDR1 is SGHTA, CDR2 FQGNSA, per germline. The CDR3 consists of 16 residues. Trimming cost V 3 bases and J 7 bases; bases outside gene matches: 7. CDR3 in DNA: TGTGCCAGCAGCTTTACTAGCGGGAGAATGGGCGGGGAGCTGTTTTTT. Translation gives CASSFTSGRMGGELFF.

This chain links TRBV7-8 with TRBJ1-6; 9 bases are shared with TRBD1. V trimming: 1 base; J trimming: 9 bases; junction bases outside the gene matches: 4. Germline V gives CDR1 SGHVS, CDR2 FQNEAQ. The CDR3 has 15 amino acids. This CDR3 reads CASSLGTGDGSPLHF. The DNA of the CDR3 is TGTGCCAGCAGCTTAGGGACAGGGGATGGTTCACCCCTCCACTTT.

This clonotype has a handful of counts. The J gene is TRBJ2-5, the V gene TRBV7-9; D remains unclear. Trimming shortened V by 2 bases and J by 3 bases, and 7 bases separated the two germline ends. In germline, CDR1 is SEHNR, CDR2 FQNEAQ (reference sequence). The CDR3 is made up of 13 amino acids. In nucleotides, the CDR3 is TGTGCCAGCAGCTTAAGCACGAAAGAGACCCAGTACTTC. This translates into CASSLSTKETQYF. Full variable domain (outside the CDR3, taken from reference TRBV7-9 and TRBJ2-5): DTGVSQNPRHKITKRGQNVTFRCDPISEHNRLYWYRQTLGQGPEFLTYFQNEAQLEKSRLLSDRFSAERPKGSFSTLEIQRTEQGDSAMYLCASSLSTKETQYFGPGTRLLVL.

This clonotype was seen only a few times. The chain combines TRBV28 with TRBJ2-7; 7 positions match TRBD2. The V segment lost 5 bases and the J segment 3 bases; nucleotides outside the gene matches: 13. Per the germline V gene, CDR1 is MDHEN and CDR2 is SYDVKM. There are 16 residues in the CDR3. The CDR3 DNA follows: TGTGCCAGCAGTCCGCTACTCGCGGGAGTCGTCTACGAGCAGTACTTC. It encodes CASSPLLAGVVYEQYF.

This chain links TRBV27 with TRBJ2-5; D is possibly TRBD1 or TRBD2 (5 bases each). The CDR3 consists of 16 residues. The germline V and J ends were trimmed by 6 bases and 5 bases, with 22 bases remaining between them. The germline V gene encodes CDR1 MNHEY and CDR2 SMNVEV (reference sequence). The CDR3 sequence is CASRLKPGRGLETQYF. CDR3 coding DNA: TGTGCCAGCAGACTTAAACCGGGACGTGGGTTGGAGACCCAGTACTTC.

This chain links TRBV10-3 with TRBJ1-6; the match to TRBD1 covers 9 bases. The V gene's germline CDR1 is ENHRY and CDR2 SYGVKD. CDR3 length: 14 amino acids. The V gene end was trimmed by 5 bases and the J gene end by 8 bases; junction bases not matched to a gene: 4. In DNA form, the CDR3 reads TGTGCCATCAGTTCGGGACAGGGCGATTCACCCCTCCACTTT. Protein: CAISSGQGDSPLHF.

This clonotype was counted between two and nine times. This rearrangement joins TRBV7-3 to TRBJ2-3; TRBD2 might be the D (5 bases). CDR3 length: 16 amino acids. V was shortened by 3 bases and J by 4 bases, with 17 bases between the two germline ends. Germline CDR1 reads SGHTA; CDR2 reads FQGTGA. The CDR3 sequence is CASSLVGSSGADTQYF. The CDR3 bases are TGTGCCAGCAGCTTGGTTGGGAGTTCGGGTGCAGATACGCAGTATTTT.

This clonotype was picked up many times. This rearrangement joins TRBV4-2 to TRBJ2-3; no definite D call. CDR3 length: 14 amino acids. The germline CDR1 and CDR2 sequences are LGHNA and YNFKEQ. Trimming stripped 5 bases from V and 4 bases from J, with 13 bases between. The CDR3 reads CASSYNLGPDTQYF. As DNA, the CDR3 is TGTGCCAGCAGCTACAACCTTGGCCCAGATACGCAGTATTTT.

J is TRBJ1-4 and V is TRBV7-9; D call uncertain. The length of the CDR3 is 14 residues. From germline, CDR1 is SEHNR and CDR2 FQNEAQ (reference sequence). V was clipped by 3 bases and J by 3 bases, with 8 bases between them. The CDR3 reads CASSLTAANEKLFF. CDR3 DNA sequence: TGTGCCAGCAGCTTGACGGCAGCTAATGAAAAACTGTTTTTT.

The chain has TRBV3-1 and TRBJ1-1; D is ambiguous. CDR1 is LGHDT, CDR2 YNNKEL, per germline (reference sequence). CDR3 length equals 12 residues. Trimming removed 4 bases at V and 7 bases at J, with 10 bases between. CDR3 in DNA: TGTGCCAGCAGCCGGCCCGGAAGTGAAGCTTTCTTT. It encodes CASSRPGSEAFF.

The V gene is TRBV12-3 or TRBV12-4, the J gene TRBJ2-7; 11 bases match TRBD2. CDR3 length: 15 residues. The V and J ends lost 5 bases and 7 bases, in that order; junction bases with no gene match: 10. The CDR3 sequence: CASSQLAGGRDEQYF. CDR3 nucleotides: TGTGCCAGCAGTCAATTAGCGGGAGGGCGGGATGAGCAGTACTTC.

The V gene is TRBV28, the J gene TRBJ2-1, with TRBD2 as a possible D gene (6 bases). This CDR3 region has 13 residues. The germline V and J ends were trimmed by 5 bases and 8 bases, with 13 bases remaining between them. CDR1 and CDR2 (germline): MDHEN, SYDVKM. This CDR3 reads CASSNLLAYEQFF. Here the CDR3 DNA reads TGTGCCAGCAGTAACCTGCTAGCGTATGAGCAGTTCTTC.

Only a few counts were recorded for this clonotype. The chain has TRBV4-1 and TRBJ2-7, with TRBD2 identical over 8 bases. There are 16 residues in the CDR3. V was clipped by 2 bases and J by 1 base; unmatched bases: 7. Germline V CDR1 and CDR2: MGHRA, YSYEKL. CDR3 loop: CASSQTPPGGSYEQYF. The CDR3 coding sequence is TGCGCCAGCAGCCAAACCCCTCCGGGAGGGTCCTACGAGCAGTACTTC.

The genes are TRBV4-1 and TRBJ2-5; 12 bases fit TRBD2. The J call may be mistaken, given a closer DNA end match to TRBJ2-7. The CDR3 contains 16 residues. CDR1 is MGHRA, CDR2 YSYEKL, per germline. DNA of the CDR3: TGCGCCAGCAGCCGATTGACTAGCGGGAGTGGGGACGAGCAGTACTTC. Its translation is CASSRLTSGSGDEQYF.

The V gene is TRBV19, the J gene TRBJ1-1; TRBD1 matches 7 bases. The ends lost 6 bases at V and 3 bases at J; junction bases unmatched: 4. In germline, CDR1 is LNHDA, CDR2 SQIVND (reference sequence). The CDR3 sequence is 13 residues long. The CDR3 coding sequence is TGTGCCAGTAGATCCACAGGGGACACTGAAGCTTTCTTT. Protein sequence: CASRSTGDTEAFF.

This rearrangement joins TRBV20-1 to TRBJ2-5, with TRBD2 as a possible D gene (5 bases). Judging by the DNA end, TRBJ2-7 fits better; the J call may be wrong. Germline-derived CDR1 and CDR2 are DFQATT and SNEGSKA (reference sequence). This CDR3 is 12 amino acids long. DNA of the CDR3: TGCAGTGCTAGTCGCCTAGCTCACGAGCAGTACTTC. Protein: CSASRLAHEQYF.